The 11 T cell receptor beta chains listed next were all sequenced from one sample in a study of cytomegalovirus exposure and HLA in healthy donors. The study ran its PCR with 60 Vbeta and 13 Jbeta primers. Repertoires were generated with immunoSEQ multiplex PCR, while TCRdb's copy carries only in-frame clones and drops some. The sample has 210,000 or so clones, around 87% seen once. Source material: PBMCs. The receptors shown here come from a man aged 25-40 years in good health and CMV-seronegative.

This clone appeared once. This rearrangement joins TRBV30 to TRBJ1-1; D perhaps matches TRBD1 (6 bases). Trimming took off 1 base at V and 5 bases at J, with 11 bases between the two ends. The CDR3 extends over 13 amino acids. Germline CDR1 and CDR2: GTSNPN and SVGIG (reference sequence). This CDR3 is CAWSARGGTEAFF. The CDR3 region has the DNA TGTGCCTGGAGTGCTAGGGGGGGAACTGAAGCTTTCTTT.

The chain joins TRBV5-1 to TRBJ2-4; TRBD1 aligns across 7 bases. Trimming cost V 3 bases and J 12 bases; bases outside gene matches: 3. The CDR3 is 11 residues long. Germline CDR1 is SGHRS and CDR2 is YFSETQ. This CDR3 reads CASSSRDSQYF. DNA for the CDR3: TGCGCCAGCAGCTCGAGGGACAGTCAGTACTTC.

This chain uses TRBV30 with TRBJ1-4; D call uncertain. V lost 2 bases to trimming and J lost 8 bases, with 15 bases between them. Per germline, CDR1 GTSNPN and CDR2 SVGIG (reference sequence). CDR3 length: 14 residues. CDR3 in DNA: TGTGCCTGGAGTTTACTAGGGTTTCGGGAAAAACTGTTTTTT. This encodes CAWSLLGFREKLFF.

This clone was counted once. V and J are TRBV19 and TRBJ2-1, with 9 bases fitting TRBD2. V lost 1 base and J lost 4; bases outside the gene matches: 14. The germline gives CDR1 LNHDA, CDR2 SQIVND (reference sequence). The length of the CDR3 is 19 residues. This chain's CDR3 is CASSIGRVLAGFSYNEQFF. CDR3 bases: TGTGCCAGTAGTATAGGGAGGGTCCTAGCGGGATTTTCATACAATGAGCAGTTCTTC.

The rearrangement links TRBV5-5 to TRBJ2-3; 8 nucleotides align to TRBD1. J was trimmed by 1 base and V by 4 bases; bases with no gene match: 2. CDR3 length: 14 amino acids. CDR1 and CDR2 from the germline V gene are SGHKS and YYEKEE (reference sequence). In DNA form, the CDR3 reads TGTGCCAGCAGCGACAGGGGAGGCACAGATACGCAGTATTTT. Translation: CASSDRGGTDTQYF.

The chain employs TRBV28 and TRBJ2-3, with TRBD1 matching over 9 bases. The CDR3 has 16 residues. V trimming: 4 bases; J trimming: 5 bases; junction bases outside the gene matches: 10. CDR1 is MDHEN, CDR2 SYDVKM, per germline. This CDR3 reads CASSSSGTGKRDTQYF. Here the CDR3 DNA reads TGTGCCAGCAGTTCCTCCGGGACAGGGAAGCGAGATACGCAGTATTTT.

The gene calls are TRBV7-2 and TRBJ2-1, with a possible D match to TRBD1 (5 bases). This CDR3 has 12 amino acids. Germline V CDR1 and CDR2: SGHTA, FQGNSA. With 8 bases removed from V and 1 base from J, the gap between germline ends came to 6 bases. The CDR3 protein is CASGHSYNEQFF. The CDR3 bases are TGTGCCAGCGGACATTCCTACAATGAGCAGTTCTTC.

The chain employs TRBV5-6 and TRBJ1-6; possible D gene TRBD1, 5 bases. CDR3 size: 15 residues. Germline V gene lookup returns CDR1 SGHDT and CDR2 YYEEEE. V was pared by 2 bases and J by 3 bases, with 9 bases between. CDR3 sequence: CASSFRGLYNSPLHF. The CDR3 nucleotides are TGTGCCAGCAGCTTTAGGGGCCTCTATAATTCACCCCTCCACTTT.

The chain employs TRBV28 and TRBJ2-2; D remains unclear. This CDR3 has 15 amino acids. Germline V lookup: CDR1 MDHEN, CDR2 SYDVKM. Trimming took off 6 bases at V and 1 base at J, with 12 bases between the two ends. The DNA of the CDR3 is TGTGCCAGCAGCCCCTCGAGGCTGAACACCGGGGAGCTGTTTTTT. Amino acids: CASSPSRLNTGELFF.

The V call is TRBV2, the J call TRBJ2-3; D remains unclear. V gave up 7 bases and J gave up 2 bases, with 13 bases separating them. Germline V gene lookup returns CDR1 SNHLY and CDR2 FYNNEI. This CDR3 contains 14 residues. The CDR3 region has the DNA TGTGCCAGCAACTGGTCAGGTTACACAGATACGCAGTATTTT. This gives the protein CASNWSGYTDTQYF. The variable domain in full, with the rest retrieved from reference TRBV2 and TRBJ2-3, is EPEVTQTPSHQVTQMGQEVILRCVPISNHLYFYWYRQILGQKVEFLVSFYNNEISEKSEIFDDQFSVERPDGSNFTLKIRSTKLEDSAMYFCASNWSGYTDTQYFGPGTRLTVL.

In this sample, this clone turned up once. The chain couples TRBV7-9 to TRBJ1-2, with D uncertain. V shed 3 bases and J shed 5 bases, with 7 bases lying between them. CDR1 and CDR2 from the germline V gene are SEHNR and FQNEAQ (reference sequence). The CDR3 is 12 amino acids. CDR3 in DNA: TGTGCCAGCAGCTTGGGAGGATATGGCTACACCTTC. It is translated as CASSLGGYGYTF.